The entry that follows covers one T cell receptor (beta chain) sequence. Antigen: not known. J gave up 5 bases and V 4 bases, and 7 bases lay outside the gene matches. The germline V gene has CDR1 DFQATT and CDR2 SNEGSKA (reference sequence). The CDR3 length is 14 residues. This specimen comes from a study of T cell repertoires in cytomegalovirus infection. Whole-study context: Indications came from public TCR beta signatures; they pointed to CMV infection and to a matching HLA type.

Points from the study as a whole: Individuals carrying CMV plus the relevant HLA were identified by cumulative frequency of public TCR beta families.

TCRdb independently ran MiXCR on the reads; one entry per CDR3 protein. The data show 450,000 to 650,000 distinct CDR3 sequences, roughly 29% seen once. The chain is built from TRBV20-1 and TRBJ1-4; 7 bases are shared with TRBD1. The source of this sequence is a human donor in good health (CMV status not recorded). Some clones in this sample may be carry-over from other donors' samples. Sequences were obtained from PBMCs. CDR3 coding DNA: TGCAGTGCTATAGACAGGGTGGAGAATGAAAAACTGTTTTTT. It is translated as CSAIDRVENEKLFF.